A single sample is the source of the 14 T cell receptor beta chains below, sequenced in a study of CD8+ T cells in alopecia areata (dated by TCRdb to 2017 to 2018). The time point label here, explained by the study, means: baseline before oral tofacitinib. The library was obtained by the immunoSEQ multiplex PCR assay. RNA was extracted from all samples and reverse transcribed into cDNA as template for TCR sequencing. In TCRdb, the immuneACCESS table is reduced to in-frame sequences with V and J assigned. These tables do not hold every clone; where another copy was compared, an unresolved V gene accounts for under half, and the others remain unexplained. The sample contains 200,000 to 250,000 clones, more than 45% of them found a single time. The ten largest clones take up 0.45% of the sample. The sequencing here drew on CD4+ T cells sorted from blood, taken at week 0. The origin of the receptors is a human donor with alopecia areata.

This sequence joins TRBV6-6 and TRBJ1-4, with D possibly TRBD1 on 5 matching bases. Germline CDR1 is MNHNY and CDR2 is SVGAGI (reference sequence). V lost 5 bases and J 8 bases, leaving 12 bases between the germline ends. CDR3 length: 13 amino acids. The CDR3 here is CASSGTGGEKLFF. CDR3 DNA: TGTGCCAGCAGTGGGACTGGAGGGGAAAAACTGTTTTTT.

The gene calls are TRBV13 and TRBJ2-1, with TRBD2 matching over 11 bases. Per germline, CDR1 PRHDT and CDR2 FYEKMQ (reference sequence). The V and J ends lost 2 bases and 8 bases, in that order; junction bases with no gene match: 8. The CDR3 runs to 16 residues. CDR3: CASSLPGTSGSDEQFF. CDR3 coding DNA: TGTGCCAGCAGCTTACCCGGGACTAGCGGTTCAGATGAGCAGTTCTTC.

This clone has a handful of counts. This sequence joins TRBV5-1 and TRBJ2-1, with D possibly being TRBD1 (6 bases). The V and J ends lost 3 bases and 8 bases respectively, with 18 bases between them. The CDR3 runs to 15 residues. The germline V gene encodes CDR1 SGHRS and CDR2 YFSETQ. The CDR3 nucleotides read TGCGCCAGCAGCTCCGGACAGTCCCTCTTAGATGAGCAGTTCTTC. This translates into CASSSGQSLLDEQFF.

The table lists this clone with a few counts. The chain links TRBV29-1 to TRBJ1-3, with a weak D call TRBD1 (6 bases). Germline V gene sequence: CDR1 SQVTM, CDR2 ANQGSEA. The CDR3 covers 11 residues. The V end was cut by 6 bases, the J end by 7 bases, with 10 bases between. CDR3 nucleotide sequence: TGCAGCGTCACTCAGGGGAACACCATATATTTT. It translates to CSVTQGNTIYF.

The chain employs TRBV14 and TRBJ1-2; maybe TRBD1 (5 bases). Germline loops: CDR1 SGHDN, CDR2 FVKESK. V gave up 4 bases and J gave up 2 bases, with 8 bases separating them. The CDR3 has 13 residues. CDR3 sequence (DNA): TGTGCCAGCAGCCGGGACGGGAACTATGGCTACACCTTC. Its translation: CASSRDGNYGYTF.

V is TRBV5-1 and J is TRBJ2-1, with unresolved D. CDR1 is SGHRS and CDR2 is YFSETQ in the germline V gene. Trimming removed 0 bases from V and 8 bases from J, with 15 bases in between. CDR3 length: 15 residues. This CDR3 reads CASSLATTRFDEQFF. DNA of the CDR3: TGCGCCAGCAGCTTGGCTACAACCCGTTTCGATGAGCAGTTCTTC.

The chain has TRBV6-5 and TRBJ1-2; D might be TRBD1 (6 bases). In germline, CDR1 is MNHEY, CDR2 SVGAGI. V was clipped by 6 bases and J by 2 bases, with 13 bases between them. The CDR3 covers 14 residues. CDR3 bases: TGTGCCAGCAGCCCTGGGGGCTACAACTATGGCTACACCTTC. This sequence encodes CASSPGGYNYGYTF.

This clone was recorded a few times. The DNA for the CDR3 is TGCAGCGTTAAAAGGGGGGGGGCCACTGAAGCTTTCTTT. Translated, it gives CSVKRGGATEAFF. The genes are TRBV29-1 and TRBJ1-1; D may be TRBD1 (6 bases). V lost 5 bases and J 4 bases, leaving 14 bases between the germline ends. Germline V CDR1 and CDR2: SQVTM, ANQGSEA. The CDR3 totals 13 residues.

The rearrangement uses TRBV25-1 and TRBJ1-1, with 8 bases aligning to TRBD1. CDR1 MGHDK and CDR2 SYGVNS come from the germline V gene. This CDR3 is 14 amino acids long. J gave up 1 base and V 8 bases, and 6 bases lay outside the gene matches. The CDR3, as DNA: TGTGCCAGCCGAGGACAGGGCAGGAACACTGAAGCTTTCTTT. The encoded protein is CASRGQGRNTEAFF.

The gene calls are TRBV6-5 and TRBJ2-7; D perhaps matches TRBD1 (5 bases). Trimming removed 2 bases from V and 3 bases from J, with 14 bases in between. Looked up from germline, CDR1 is MNHEY and CDR2 is SVGAGI. The CDR3 has 15 residues. CDR3 in amino acids: CASSYSGQGDYEQYF. DNA for the CDR3: TGTGCCAGCAGTTACAGTGGTCAGGGTGACTACGAGCAGTACTTC.

V and J are TRBV30 and TRBJ1-4; D is undetermined. Trimming cost V 3 bases and J 8 bases, with 16 bases left between them. Germline V gene data show CDR1 as GTSNPN and CDR2 as SVGIG (reference sequence). The length of the CDR3 is 14 residues. CDR3 DNA: TGTGCCTGGAGGACCGCAGGAGGTTTGGAAAAACTGTTTTTT. Residues: CAWRTAGGLEKLFF.

The CDR3 spells CASSVDLAGDTQYF. DNA of the CDR3: TGTGCCAGCAGCGTAGATTTAGCGGGAGATACGCAGTATTTT. The chain links TRBV9 to TRBJ2-3; 7 bases match TRBD2. The trim removed 0 bases at V and 5 bases at J, leaving 3 bases unmatched. Per germline, CDR1 SGDLS and CDR2 YYNGEE. This CDR3 has 14 residues.

The chain recombines TRBV9 with TRBJ2-1; D is unclear. The ends were cut back, 4 bases at V and 5 bases at J, with 10 bases in the middle. CDR3 size: 13 residues. CDR1 and CDR2 (germline): SGDLS, YYNGEE. The chain's CDR3 is CASSPLGHNEQFF. As DNA, the CDR3 is TGTGCCAGCAGCCCTCTAGGACACAATGAGCAGTTCTTC.

The sample holds a few counts of this clone. J is TRBJ2-1 and V is TRBV4-1; tentatively, D is TRBD2 (6 bases). V shed 4 bases and J shed 5 bases, with 21 bases lying between them. There are 17 residues in the CDR3. Germline CDR1 and CDR2: MGHRA and YSYEKL. The CDR3 protein is CASSLGPRGSLHNEQFF. In nucleotides, the CDR3 is TGCGCCAGCAGCCTAGGCCCTCGGGGGAGCCTACACAATGAGCAGTTCTTC.